Below, 4 T cell receptor beta chains from the same sample are listed, as sequenced in a study of human T cells and chemical hapten exposure (TCRdb year 2021). The method was RACE. TCRdb records NextSeq 500 as the sequencer. Using fastp at Q25 and MiXCR, TCRdb reprocessed the public reads and kept productive beta chains. Rows with one shared CDR3 protein collapse into an entry with the most common genes and DNA. This sample lists more than 95,000 distinct CDR3 sequences; 27% were detected once. Together, the top ten hold about 9.3% of the sample. What the time point label conveys for this sample: patch test 3, about 24 weeks after DPC sensitization. Interpreted using the paper, the treatment or condition label stands for: therapeutic diphenylcyclopropenone sensitization with weekly scalp DPC. The specimen comprised whole blood, sampled in connection with sensitization to the hapten diphenylcyclopropenone (DPC). These receptors were collected from a middle-aged man with alopecia areata. Some clones in this sample may be carry-over from other donors' samples.

The chain is built from TRBV27 and TRBJ1-3; D is perhaps TRBD1 (5 bases). V was shortened by 6 bases and J by 0 bases, with 15 bases between the two germline ends. The germline CDR1 and CDR2 sequences are MNHEY and SMNVEV (reference sequence). The CDR3 runs to 16 residues. CDR3 DNA: TGTGCCAGCAGGGAACACGGGGCCTTCTCTGGAAACACCATATATTTT. This translates into CASREHGAFSGNTIYF.

This sequence joins TRBV21-1 and TRBJ1-5; the DNA was not used to check the table's D call, TRBD1. TRBV21-1 counts as a pseudogene. The CDR3 runs to 16 residues. As DNA, the CDR3 is TGTGCCAGCAGCAAGAGGGTAGAGACAGTCAATCAGCCCCAGCATTTT. Translating gives CASSKRVETVNQPQHF.

This clonotype turned up a few times. The V gene is TRBV19, the J gene TRBJ2-6, with D unclear. Trimming removed 4 bases from V and 1 base from J, with 14 bases in between. This CDR3 is built from 17 residues. Germline V lookup: CDR1 LNHDA, CDR2 SQIVND (reference sequence). CDR3 in amino acids: CASSTSGPFSGANVLTF. As DNA, the CDR3 is TGTGCCAGTAGTACGTCCGGACCTTTTTCTGGGGCCAACGTCCTGACTTTC.

The chain uses TRBV7-9 and TRBJ2-1, with D maybe TRBD2 (5 bases). Trimming took 5 bases from V and 0 from J, leaving 11 bases between them. The CDR3 sequence is 15 residues long. CDR1 and CDR2 from the germline V gene are SEHNR and FQNEAQ (reference sequence). DNA for the CDR3: TGTGCCAGCAGCCGGAGCGGATTCTCCTACAATGAGCAGTTCTTC. This codes for CASSRSGFSYNEQFF.